This T cell receptor (beta chain) was identified in a study of control samples from healthy donors and cancer patients. A few counts support this clone. Profiling relied on immunoSEQ multiplex PCR, and the TCRdb table lists in-frame clones only, not all of them. The sample has about 55,000 clones, 90% to 96% seen once. V was clipped by 0 bases and J by 12 bases, with 18 bases between them. The CDR3 length is 15 residues. Germline V gene lookup returns CDR1 SGHRS and CDR2 YFSETQ. The receptor was isolated from a woman aged 18 to 35 in good health. Sequenced: blood. The V call is TRBV5-1, the J call TRBJ2-2; D is undetermined. The chain's CDR3 is CASSLDLSPIDKLFF. CDR3 nucleotides: TGCGCCAGCAGCTTGGATTTGTCCCCAATCGACAAGCTGTTTTTT.